A single sample gave rise to the 18 T cell receptor beta chains below, sequenced in a study of human T cells and chemical hapten exposure. One entry per CDR3 protein results from TCRdb running MiXCR on the RACE reads. The sample has 190,000 or so distinct CDR3 sequences, around 25% seen once; the top ten hold 2% to 2.5%. Indicated time point: patch test 3, about 24 weeks after DPC sensitization. Treatment specified: therapeutic diphenylcyclopropenone sensitization with weekly scalp DPC. Material: whole blood, obtained in connection with sensitization to the hapten diphenylcyclopropenone (DPC). These TCRs come from a middle-aged woman with alopecia areata. Some clones in this sample may be carry-over from other donors' samples.

This clonotype has just a few counts. The rearrangement uses TRBV6-1 and TRBJ1-1; TRBD1 matches 8 bases. The length of the CDR3 is 13 residues. Per the germline V gene, CDR1 is MNHNS and CDR2 is SASEGT. V gave up 7 bases and J gave up 1 base; unmatched junction bases: 2. This chain's CDR3 is CASTGGGNTEAFF. CDR3 DNA sequence: TGTGCCAGCACAGGGGGCGGGAACACTGAAGCTTTCTTT.

This clonotype appeared a few times. This sequence joins TRBV20-1 and TRBJ2-5, with 7 nucleotides matching TRBD1. V was clipped by 7 bases and J by 3 bases; unmatched bases: 11. Germline-derived CDR1 and CDR2 are DFQATT and SNEGSKA (reference sequence). The CDR3 contains 14 residues. CDR3 DNA: TGCAGTGGTCTGGGGGCAGGGGGAAAAGAGACCCAGTACTTC. This encodes CSGLGAGGKETQYF.

The rearrangement links TRBV10-3 to TRBJ2-7; TRBD1 aligns across 7 bases. This CDR3 is built from 13 residues. Germline values: CDR1 ENHRY, CDR2 SYGVKD. V shed 4 bases, J shed 2 bases, and the junction held 2 bases outside the gene matches. CDR3 amino acids: CAISGGQTYEQYF. Written as DNA, the CDR3 is TGTGCCATCAGTGGGGGACAGACCTACGAGCAGTACTTC.

This clonotype occurred a few times. This chain joins TRBV18 and TRBJ2-3; TRBD2 matches at 9 bases. V was clipped by 2 bases and J by 0 bases; unmatched bases: 6. This CDR3 region has 17 residues. Germline assignment: CDR1 KGHSH and CDR2 LQKENI. CDR3 coding DNA: TGTGCCAGCTCACCAGTAGTAGCGGGAGCGAGCACAGATACGCAGTATTTT. Translating it yields CASSPVVAGASTDTQYF.

The table lists this clonotype with a few counts. The chain is built from TRBV5-1 and TRBJ2-5, with D perhaps matching TRBD1 (6 bases). V lost 4 bases to trimming and J lost 2 bases, with 21 bases between them. CDR1 SGHRS and CDR2 YFSETQ come from the germline V gene. This CDR3 contains 17 residues. The CDR3 reads CASSQRVGTYYQETQYF. CDR3 DNA sequence: TGCGCCAGCAGCCAACGGGTCGGGACATACTATCAAGAGACCCAGTACTTC.

This clonotype was counted between two and nine times. This chain connects TRBV20-1 to TRBJ2-3; 9 nucleotides match TRBD1. The trim removed 5 bases at V and 4 bases at J, leaving 4 bases unmatched. CDR3 length: 13 residues. Germline CDR1 is DFQATT and CDR2 is SNEGSKA (reference sequence). Written as DNA, the CDR3 is TGCAGTGCTCGCTACAGGGGGCCAGATACGCAGTATTTT. Amino acid sequence: CSARYRGPDTQYF.

This chain links TRBV20-1 with TRBJ1-4, with TRBD1 matching over 7 bases. CDR1 and CDR2 (germline): DFQATT, SNEGSKA (reference sequence). V shed 1 base and J 8 bases; nucleotides not matched to a gene: 4. The CDR3 has 13 residues. CDR3 bases: TGCAGTGCTAGAGGAGGGGGCAGGGAAAAACTGTTTTTT. Its translation is CSARGGGREKLFF.

The chain combines TRBV30 with TRBJ2-2; 8 bases are shared with TRBD2. V shed 4 bases, J shed 6 bases, and the junction held 10 bases outside the gene matches. Germline V lookup: CDR1 GTSNPN, CDR2 SVGIG (reference sequence). The CDR3 covers 15 residues. The CDR3 reads CAWTAWDGRAGELFF. The CDR3 DNA is TGTGCCTGGACGGCGTGGGACGGGAGGGCCGGGGAGCTGTTTTTT.

This chain links TRBV3-1 with TRBJ2-2; tentative D call: TRBD1 (7 bases). Germline V gene sequence: CDR1 LGHDT, CDR2 YNNKEL (reference sequence). This CDR3 spans 15 amino acids. V lost 2 bases and J 5 bases, leaving 12 bases between the germline ends. CDR3 loop: CASSQQQGRTGELFF. The CDR3 region has the DNA TGTGCCAGCAGCCAACAACAGGGGAGGACCGGGGAGCTGTTTTTT.

This clonotype turned up a few times. V usage is TRBV29-1 and J usage is TRBJ2-1; D is uncertain. From germline, CDR1 is SQVTM and CDR2 ANQGSEA. This CDR3 is built from 14 residues. Trimming pared 4 bases from V and 3 bases from J, leaving 13 bases between. This CDR3 reads CSVAGPPNYNEQFF. CDR3 coding DNA: TGCAGCGTTGCCGGACCTCCAAACTACAATGAGCAGTTCTTC.

The chain links TRBV9 to TRBJ1-4; D perhaps matches TRBD1 (5 bases). The V end lost 3 bases, the J end lost 4 bases, and 13 bases lay between the germline ends. This CDR3 has 15 amino acids. CDR1 is SGDLS and CDR2 is YYNGEE in the germline V gene. CDR3 in DNA: TGTGCCAGCAGCGAGAGGGACGGCTATAATGAAAAACTGTTTTTT. This codes for CASSERDGYNEKLFF.

The genes are TRBV24-1 and TRBJ1-5; D is possibly TRBD1 (5 bases). Per the germline V gene, CDR1 is KGHDR and CDR2 is SFDVKD. Trimming removed 4 bases from V and 5 bases from J, with 14 bases in between. The CDR3 extends over 15 amino acids. As DNA, the CDR3 is TGTGCCACCAGTGAGAGCGTAGGGGTTGATCAGCCCCAGCATTTT. The encoded protein is CATSESVGVDQPQHF.

This clonotype turned up a few times. This chain joins TRBV11-2 and TRBJ2-7; 11 nucleotides agree with TRBD2. This CDR3 is 15 amino acids long. Germline CDR1 reads SGHAT; CDR2 reads FQNNGV. Trimming at V came to 0 bases and at J to 4 bases, leaving 2 bases not matched to a gene. The CDR3 DNA follows: TGTGCCAGCAGCTTAGATAGCGGGAGGGCGTACGAGCAGTACTTC. Protein: CASSLDSGRAYEQYF.

The gene calls are TRBV6-1 and TRBJ2-3, with a possible D match to TRBD2 (6 bases). The CDR3 runs to 14 residues. V lost 3 bases, J lost 3 bases, and 10 bases lay in between. Germline CDR1 is MNHNS and CDR2 is SASEGT. CDR3: CASSESRGTDTQYF. CDR3 DNA: TGTGCCAGCAGTGAGTCCCGGGGGACAGATACGCAGTATTTT.

This chain uses TRBV29-1 with TRBJ1-1; D call uncertain. The CDR3 spans 14 residues. Germline lookup yields CDR1 SQVTM and CDR2 ANQGSEA. V was pared by 4 bases and J by 0 bases, with 12 bases between. The CDR3 DNA sequence: TGCAGCGTTGCCCTACAGTCCCTGAACACTGAAGCTTTCTTT. This translates into CSVALQSLNTEAFF.

This clonotype showed up just a few times. The chain links TRBV6-6 to TRBJ2-3; 10 bases fit TRBD2. J was trimmed by 2 bases and V by 5 bases; bases with no gene match: 4. Germline CDR1 is MNHNY and CDR2 is SVGAGI (reference sequence). There are 15 residues in the CDR3. Here the CDR3 reads CASSSGRVLTDTQYF. The CDR3 DNA reads as TGTGCCAGCAGTAGCGGGAGGGTCCTCACAGATACGCAGTATTTT.

The chain uses TRBV14 and TRBJ1-1, with D perhaps matching TRBD1 (6 bases). The CDR3 contains 12 residues. Germline V gives CDR1 SGHDN, CDR2 FVKESK. Trimming pared 4 bases from V and 10 bases from J, leaving 13 bases between. Here the CDR3 DNA reads TGTGCCAGCAGCCCGGGGGGCTCCCGAGCTTTCTTT. This encodes CASSPGGSRAFF.

This chain links TRBV29-1 with TRBJ2-7; 9 bases are shared with TRBD2. With 5 bases clipped from V and 9 bases from J, the junction kept 8 bases outside the gene matches. Germline loops: CDR1 SQVTM, CDR2 ANQGSEA. The length of the CDR3 is 12 residues. CDR3 loop: CSVSTSGTRQYF. The DNA of the CDR3 is TGCAGCGTTTCGACTAGCGGAACTCGGCAGTACTTC.